A selection of T cell receptor beta chains follows, all from one sample in a study of T cells after yellow fever vaccination. TCRdb itself ran the 5' RACE reads through MiXCR, one entry per CDR3 protein. In the table there are 150,000 or so distinct CDR3 sequences, approximately 6.6% of which are singletons. The input for sequencing was CD4+ T cells sorted from PBMCs, taken 10 days after the yellow fever booster vaccination. These receptors all come from a man aged 25-40 years who received the YFV17D yellow fever vaccine. CDR3s include the opening cysteine and the closing phenylalanine or tryptophan. The order of the fields is clone size, J gene, V gene, D gene, CDR3 protein, CDR3 DNA. A D gene is named only where the DNA matches it firmly. Size tells how often a clone was seen (once, few, many) or the class of an expanded clone, and some rows leave it out.

many | TRBJ2-2 | TRBV7-6 | - | CASSLIRTENTGELFF | TGTGCCAGCAGCTTAATCAGGACAGAGAACACCGGGGAGCTGTTTTTT
few | TRBJ2-3 | TRBV28 | - | CASSLWARTDTQYF | TGTGCCAGCAGTTTATGGGCCCGCACAGATACGCAGTATTTT
many | TRBJ2-1 | TRBV5-1 | TRBD2 | CASSHLAGPYNEQFF | TGCGCCAGCAGCCATTTAGCGGGACCCTACAATGAGCAGTTCTTC
many | TRBJ2-7 | TRBV28 | - | CASSLNVRSYEQYF | TGTGCCAGCAGTTTAAATGTCAGATCATACGAGCAGTACTTC
many | TRBJ1-5 | TRBV4-3 | - | CASSQDWQSNQPQHF | TGCGCCAGCAGCCAAGATTGGCAGTCCAATCAGCCCCAGCATTTT
many | TRBJ1-1 | TRBV12-3/TRBV12-4 | - | CASSFQGMNTEAFF | TGTGCCAGCAGTTTCCAGGGGATGAACACTGAAGCTTTCTTT
many | TRBJ2-1 | TRBV7-2 | - | CASSPRSATSGAEQFF | TGTGCCAGCAGCCCACGGTCAGCAACTAGTGGTGCTGAGCAGTTCTTC
many | TRBJ2-2 | TRBV7-2 | TRBD1 | CASSSQGGTGELFF | TGTGCCAGCAGTTCACAGGGGGGTACCGGGGAGCTGTTTTTT
- | TRBJ1-1 | TRBV27 | - | CASRSLGAPGTEAFF | TGTGCCAGCAGATCGCTCGGGGCGCCGGGCACTGAAGCTTTCTTT
many | TRBJ2-1 | TRBV28 | TRBD2 | CASSSGTSGNYNEQFF | TGTGCCAGCAGTAGCGGGACTAGCGGAAATTACAATGAGCAGTTCTTC
many | TRBJ2-5 | TRBV9 | TRBD1 | CASSVWGQGTETQYF | TGTGCCAGCAGCGTATGGGGACAGGGTACGGAGACCCAGTACTTC
many | TRBJ2-3 | TRBV6-5 | - | CASSNLRGRREDTQYF | TGTGCCAGCAGTAACCTCCGGGGGCGCCGGGAAGATACGCAGTATTTT
few | TRBJ2-5 | TRBV4-1 | - | CASSQGLGGGGETQYF | TGCGCCAGCAGCCAAGGTCTAGGGGGAGGCGGCGAGACCCAGTACTTC
many | TRBJ2-5 | TRBV20-1 | - | CSGFSNRPSETQYF | TGCAGTGGGTTCTCGAATCGCCCGTCAGAGACCCAGTACTTC
- | TRBJ2-2 | TRBV4-2 | - | CASSPGPPGRLFF | TGTGCCAGCAGCCCCGGGCCCCCCGGGAGGCTGTTTTTT
many | TRBJ2-7 | TRBV5-1 | - | CASSGRDGRYEQYF | TGCGCCAGCAGCGGCCGGGACGGACGGTACGAGCAGTACTTC
many | TRBJ1-5 | TRBV20-1 | - | CSASGSVNQPQHF | TGCAGTGCCAGCGGTTCAGTCAATCAGCCCCAGCATTTT
many | TRBJ2-2 | TRBV6-2/TRBV6-3 | TRBD2 | CASSYPRLAGVTGELFF | TGTGCCAGCAGTTACCCCCGGCTAGCGGGAGTCACCGGGGAGCTGTTTTTT
many | TRBJ2-5 | TRBV5-1 | - | CASSLWSGGYQETQYF | TGCGCCAGCAGCTTATGGTCTGGCGGGTACCAAGAGACCCAGTACTTC
many | TRBJ2-2 | TRBV6-5 | - | CASSYDGLEAGELFF | TGTGCCAGCAGTTACGACGGATTGGAAGCTGGGGAGCTGTTTTTT
few | TRBJ2-5 | TRBV4-3 | TRBD1 | CASSHRTGQETQYF | TGCGCCAGCAGCCACCGGACAGGGCAAGAGACCCAGTACTTC
- | TRBJ2-3 | TRBV20-1 | - | CSARDRLSTDTQYF | TGCAGTGCTAGAGATCGCCTTTCCACAGATACGCAGTATTTT
many | TRBJ2-5 | TRBV5-1 | - | CASSFGAETQYF | TGCGCCAGCAGCTTTGGGGCGGAGACCCAGTACTTC
many | TRBJ2-2 | TRBV12-3/TRBV12-4 | - | CASSLRVPGELFF | TGTGCCAGCAGTTTACGGGTACCCGGGGAGCTGTTTTTT
many | TRBJ2-5 | TRBV5-1 | - | CASSFDGRVGHRGIETQYF | TGCGCCAGCAGCTTTGACGGGCGAGTCGGGCACCGGGGCATCGAGACCCAGTACTTC
many | TRBJ2-1 | TRBV2 | - | CASSERLGNEQFF | TGTGCCAGCAGTGAAAGACTAGGCAATGAGCAGTTCTTC
many | TRBJ1-2 | TRBV7-2 | - | CASSDGPGGVDYTF | TGTGCCAGCAGCGATGGGCCCGGGGGGGTGGACTACACCTTC
- | TRBJ2-1 | TRBV28 | - | CASSPRQAPNEQFF | TGTGCCAGCAGCCCTCGACAGGCCCCCAATGAGCAGTTCTTC
many | TRBJ2-5 | TRBV11-2 | - | CASSLSPRYQETQYF | TGTGCCAGCAGCTTATCCCCACGATACCAAGAGACCCAGTACTTC
many | TRBJ2-2 | TRBV28 | - | CASRLSGELFF | TGTGCCAGCAGATTGAGCGGGGAGCTGTTTTTT
many | TRBJ2-1 | TRBV7-2 | TRBD2 | CASSLVTLAGVNEQFF | TGTGCCAGCAGCTTAGTAACCCTAGCGGGGGTCAATGAGCAGTTCTTC
- | TRBJ2-3 | TRBV20-1 | - | CSGGGGGRAGVAPDTQYF | TGCAGTGGAGGAGGGGGCGGTCGCGCGGGAGTCGCCCCAGATACGCAGTATTTT
- | TRBJ2-3 | TRBV6-1 | - | CASSDGRSDTQYF | TGTGCCAGCAGTGACGGACGTTCGGATACGCAGTATTTT
- | TRBJ2-7 | TRBV5-5 | - | CASSRLNYEQYF | TGTGCCAGCAGCCGACTTAACTACGAGCAGTACTTC
many | TRBJ1-5 | TRBV5-1 | - | CASSLGGGSNQPQHF | TGCGCCAGCAGCCTCGGGGGGGGGAGCAATCAGCCCCAGCATTTT
many | TRBJ2-7 | TRBV3-1 | - | CASSQVRGEQYF | TGTGCCAGCAGCCAAGTTCGTGGCGAGCAGTACTTC
many | TRBJ1-1 | TRBV12-3/TRBV12-4 | - | CASFQRGLNTEAFF | TGTGCCAGCTTCCAAAGGGGCTTGAACACTGAAGCTTTCTTT
many | TRBJ2-5 | TRBV9 | - | CASSVGQDGETQYF | TGTGCCAGCAGCGTAGGACAGGACGGAGAGACCCAGTACTTC
many | TRBJ1-1 | TRBV25-1 | - | CASVGGITEAFF | TGTGCCAGCGTAGGGGGTATAACTGAAGCTTTCTTT
many | TRBJ1-5 | TRBV29-1 | TRBD1 | CSARTGKGQPQHF | TGCAGCGCCCGGACAGGGAAGGGTCAGCCCCAGCATTTT
many | TRBJ1-1 | TRBV5-1 | TRBD1 | CASSPRTGDTEAFF | TGCGCCAGCAGTCCCCGCACAGGGGACACTGAAGCTTTCTTT
- | TRBJ2-3 | TRBV7-2 | - | CASSRAPQGTDTQYF | TGTGCCAGCAGCCGTGCCCCACAGGGCACAGATACGCAGTATTTT
many | TRBJ1-6 | TRBV3-1 | TRBD1 | CASSQDTTGDYNSPLHF | TGTGCCAGCAGCCAAGATACAACAGGGGATTATAATTCACCCCTCCACTTT
many | TRBJ2-1 | TRBV2 | - | CASRGLAGRGYNEQFF | TGTGCCAGCAGGGGGCTAGCCGGTCGGGGTTACAATGAGCAGTTCTTC
many | TRBJ2-3 | TRBV11-3 | - | CASSLKAEDTDTQYF | TGTGCCAGCAGCTTAAAAGCGGAAGACACAGATACGCAGTATTTT
many | TRBJ2-7 | TRBV29-1 | - | CSTSGTRAYEQYF | TGCAGCACGTCCGGGACCCGGGCCTACGAGCAGTACTTC
- | TRBJ2-5 | TRBV3-1 | TRBD2 | CASSQGLAGTGVETQYF | TGTGCCAGCAGCCAGGGACTAGCGGGAACGGGGGTGGAGACCCAGTACTTC
many | TRBJ2-5 | TRBV4-2 | - | CASSQEIVQETQYF | TGTGCCAGCAGCCAAGAAATCGTACAAGAGACCCAGTACTTC
many | TRBJ2-1 | TRBV20-1 | - | CSARAPGDEQFF | TGCAGTGCTAGAGCGCCAGGGGATGAGCAGTTCTTC
- | TRBJ2-2 | TRBV29-1 | TRBD2 | CSVGVSGRAAGELFF | TGCAGCGTTGGCGTTAGCGGGCGAGCGGCCGGGGAGCTGTTTTTT